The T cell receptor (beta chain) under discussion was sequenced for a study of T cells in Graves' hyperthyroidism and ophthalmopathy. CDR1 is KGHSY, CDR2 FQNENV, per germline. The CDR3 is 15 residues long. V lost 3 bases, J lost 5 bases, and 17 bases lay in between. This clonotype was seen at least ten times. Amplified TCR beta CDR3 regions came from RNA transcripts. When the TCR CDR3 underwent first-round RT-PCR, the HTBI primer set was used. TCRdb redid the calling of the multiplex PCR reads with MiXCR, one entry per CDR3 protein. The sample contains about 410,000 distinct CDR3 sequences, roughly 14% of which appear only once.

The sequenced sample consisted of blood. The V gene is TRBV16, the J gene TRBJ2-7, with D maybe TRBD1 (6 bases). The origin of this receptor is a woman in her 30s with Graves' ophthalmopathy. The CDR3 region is CASSQDPHRVHEQYF. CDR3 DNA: TGTGCCAGCAGCCAGGACCCCCACAGGGTCCACGAGCAGTACTTC.